This T cell receptor (beta chain) was documented in a study of CD4 T cells in relation to SARS-CoV-2 and coronaviruses (dated by TCRdb to about 2021). The study in broad terms: In the ViraFEST assay, PBMCs were cultured with antigen for 9 to 10 days, after which TCR beta CDR3s were sequenced to identify antigen-specific clonal expansions. An HIV-1 Nef peptide pool or a no-peptide culture served as the negative reference condition. Patient-derived lymphoblastoid cell lines were used to map the HLA restriction of shared crossreactive spike epitopes. Memory CD4+ T cell crossreactivity between SARS-CoV-2 and common cold coronavirus spike proteins was assessed at the TCR clonotype level in the study. The Adaptive Biotechnologies TCR-sequencing kit was used to sequence samples from a few pre-COVID donors and the naive versus memory experiments, whereas other data were Illumina-based. A different TCR-beta assay, based on Illumina, was used to sequence expansion assays from other donors in the study.

CD4+ T cells from unexposed donors were collected before the COVID-19 pandemic (2011-2018). After around 11 days of culture, CD4+ T cells were isolated with the EasySep CD4+ T cell isolation kit. As far as cell numbers permitted, CD4+ T cells from unexposed donors were tested for reactivity against SARS-CoV-2 S and N as well as four spike pools from common cold coronaviruses. Each well held two million PBMCs cultured in IMDM containing roughly 5.1% human AB serum and 10 IU/ml IL-2. Half of the culture medium was replaced with fresh IL-2-containing medium on days 3 and 7. In general, triplicate replicate wells were used for every peptide culture condition. Leukapheresis product for the unexposed donors was bought commercially. PBMCs were isolated from leukapheresis product or whole blood by Ficoll-Paque PLUS gradient centrifugation. The PBMCs went either fresh into the expansion assay or into cryopreservation at -140 degrees C. The QIAamp Micro DNA Kit was used to extract genomic DNA from the CD4+ T cells.

The CDR3 sequence holds 14 residues, the cysteine and phenylalanine included. Only the CDR3 DNA stays, 42 bases, in frame from base 1. The germline V gene (reference sequence) supplies CDR1 LGHDT and CDR2 YNNKEL. V loses 0 bases of germline sequence and J loses 0 bases, and the interval between the two ends is 6 bases. What the work shows at the level of the full study, not this receptor alone: No donor contributed both pre-pandemic and post-infection samples, which limited tracing the source of pre-existing responses. Memory CD4+ clonotypes crossrecognizing SARS-CoV-2 and at least one common cold coronavirus spike were found in 50% to 80% of donors. Significantly weaker SARS-CoV-2-driven expansion was shown by crossreactive clones than by monoreactive clones, consistent with antigenic imprinting. The study was limited by small numbers of patients and tested TCRs. Since the crossreactivity analysis centred on spike protein, crossreactivity against other viral proteins was not assessed.

As for this clone: No cognate antigen has been identified for it. No base quality information exists; no much larger clone differs at one position.

Receptors were amplified or captured by the immunoSEQ multiplex PCR assay. Processing in the source paper ran as follows. During preprocessing, nonproductive sequences were discarded, as were any CDR3s that did not begin with C, did not end with F or W, or were shorter than 7 amino acids. The MANAFEST web app identified antigen-specific clonotypes based on expansion compared with the reference and other culture wells. A clone was considered positive if significant expansion relative to the reference culture was observed in 2 of 3 replicate wells at an FDR below 0.05. A further requirement for positive clones was significant expansion compared with all other tandem wells, along with an odds ratio above 5. Pairwise Levenshtein distance, computed with the stringdist R package after three terminal residues were trimmed from each end, was used as the measure of CDR3 homology. This immuneACCESS table, as held by TCRdb, lists in-frame sequences with V and J called but not all clones. Of the missing ones, under half trace to an unresolved V gene in checked studies; the others have no known cause. The DNA gave D and trimming, while V, J and clone size come from that table. The sample table contains about 12,000 clones; only one count was recorded for roughly 65% of them. Of the sample, 6% to 9.5% falls within the top ten clones.

Input material: CD4+ T cells from PBMCs, cultured in vitro. The receptor chain draws on TRBV3-1 (or the pseudogene TRBV3-2) and TRBJ2-7, with the D gene not confidently named. The receptor comes from a human donor in good health. The CDR3: CASSQEISSYEQYF. The nucleotide sequence reads as follows: TGTGCCAGCAGCCAAGAAATCAGCTCCTACGAGCAGTACTTC.